This is a list of T cell receptor beta chains from one sample in a study of T cell repertoires in cytomegalovirus infection. Their antigen targets remain unknown. TCRdb re-called the reads through MiXCR, storing one row per CDR3 protein. The table shows hundreds of thousands of distinct CDR3 sequences, with under 45% occurring only once. Sequencing used cultured PBMCs, obtained from culture after CMV antigen stimulation. The origin of the receptors is a human donor in good health (CMV status not recorded). Some clones in this sample may be carry-over from other donors' samples. The CDR3 runs from the conserved cysteine through the conserved F or W. The D gene is left open where the match is weak. The listing skips clone size in some rows; elsewhere it reads once, few, many or a size class.

V	D	size	J	DNA	CDR3
TRBV6-5	.	.	TRBJ1-4	TGTGCCAGCAGTTACTCGAGTGGACCCTCTGCGGCCCATGGAAAACTGTTTTTT	CASSYSSGPSAAHGKLFF
TRBV6-5	.	few	TRBJ2-1	TGTGCCAGCAGTTACGATCCGAGTCGCAATGAGCAGTTCTTC	CASSYDPSRNEQFF
TRBV20-1	.	.	TRBJ1-1	TGCAGTGCTAGAGATCCTTGGGGAACCGTGAACACTGAAGCTTTCTTT	CSARDPWGTVNTEAFF
TRBV7-2	TRBD2	few	TRBJ2-7	TGTGCCAGCGGGGCCAGGGCGGGGGGATACGAGCAGTACTTC	CASGARAGGYEQYF
TRBV7-2	TRBD2	.	TRBJ2-1	TGTGCCAGCAGCTTAGTGCGGGGACTATACGTGTTGAATGAGCAGTTCTTC	CASSLVRGLYVLNEQFF
TRBV19	TRBD2	.	TRBJ2-1	TGTGCCAGTACCCCTGCGCCGGGACTAGCGGGAGTCCCCACGGGGCAGTTCTTC	CASTPAPGLAGVPTGQFF
TRBV27	.	.	TRBJ1-2	TGTGCCAGCAGTCCATACATGGCGGCCTATGGCTACACCTTC	CASSPYMAAYGYTF
TRBV2	.	few	TRBJ1-5	TGTGCCAGCAGTGAGACAGCCGAGAATCAGCCCCAGCATTTT	CASSETAENQPQHF
TRBV2	.	.	TRBJ2-2	TGTGCCAGCAATCTTCTCGGGGACGAGAACACCGGGGAGCTGTTTTTT	CASNLLGDENTGELFF
TRBV7-6	TRBD1	few	TRBJ2-7	TGTGCCAGCAGTCAAGACAGGGGGGACGTTGTCTTC	CASSQDRGDVVF
TRBV5-5	.	.	TRBJ1-1	TGTGCCAGCAGCTTTGGACCAGACACTGAAGCTTTCTTT	CASSFGPDTEAFF
TRBV7-2	TRBD2	few	TRBJ2-1	TGTGCCAGCAGCTTAGCTAGCGGGAGTTTCGGAAATGAGCAGTTCTTC	CASSLASGSFGNEQFF
TRBV7-2	.	many	TRBJ1-6	TGTGCCACGCCAGGTGGGGAGAATTCACCCCTCCACTTT	CATPGGENSPLHF
TRBV7-4	.	.	TRBJ1-5	TGTGCCAGCAGCTTAGCCACAGCGGGCAATCAGCCCCAGCATTTT	CASSLATAGNQPQHF
TRBV5-1	TRBD1	few	TRBJ1-1	TGCGCCAGCAGCTTGGGGGGGACAGGGGACACTGAAGCTTTCTTT	CASSLGGTGDTEAFF
TRBV12-3/TRBV12-4	.	once	TRBJ2-7	TGTGCCAGCAGTTATATGAGCGAGCAGTACTTC	CASSYMSEQYF
TRBV10-3	.	.	TRBJ2-7	TGTGCCATATCGAAGGCCTACGAGCAGTACTTC	CAISKAYEQYF
TRBV6-2/TRBV6-3	.	.	TRBJ1-6	TGTGCCAGCAGTTACGGCGGGTCCTCACCCCTCCACTTT	CASSYGGSSPLHF
TRBV12-3/TRBV12-4	.	few	TRBJ1-1	TGTGCCAGCAGTTTTGAGGGTAGGGGCACTGAAGCTTTCTTT	CASSFEGRGTEAFF
TRBV7-2	TRBD2	.	TRBJ2-1	TGTGCCAGCAGCTTACTCGCGGGAGACCAGTTCTTC	CASSLLAGDQFF
TRBV7-8	TRBD1	few	TRBJ2-7	TGTGCCAGCAGCTCGAACGCCGGGACAGGAGTTTACGAGCAGTACTTC	CASSSNAGTGVYEQYF
TRBV12-3/TRBV12-4	.	.	TRBJ1-4	TGTGCCAGCAGTTACAAAAGTGATGAAAAACTGTTTTTT	CASSYKSDEKLFF
TRBV6-8	TRBD1	.	TRBJ2-2	TGTGCCAGCAGTGGGGGACAGGGTGCCGGGGAGCTGTTTTTT	CASSGGQGAGELFF
TRBV24-1	TRBD1	few	TRBJ1-2	TGTGCCACCAGTGATCAGGGACAGAGCTATGGCTACACCTTC	CATSDQGQSYGYTF
TRBV7-2	.	few	TRBJ2-5	TGTGCCAGCAGCTTAGTGGCGTGGCAAGAGACCCAGTACTTC	CASSLVAWQETQYF
TRBV12-3/TRBV12-4	TRBD2	.	TRBJ2-1	TGTGCCAGCAGTCCCTTAGCGGGGGGCCTCGAGTTCTTC	CASSPLAGGLEFF
TRBV7-2	.	.	TRBJ2-7	TGTGCCAGCAGCTTAGACGGTAACGAGCAGTACTTC	CASSLDGNEQYF
TRBV28	TRBD1	few	TRBJ2-7	TGTGCCAGCGGCCCCGGGACAGCGTTTTTCACACCTTCCTCCTACGAGCAGTACTTC	CASGPGTAFFTPSSYEQYF
TRBV2	.	once	TRBJ2-3	TGTGCCAGCAGTGAAGGGAGAACTAGCACAGATACGCAGTATTTT	CASSEGRTSTDTQYF
TRBV10-3	TRBD2	few	TRBJ2-1	TGTGCCATCAGTGGACTAGCGGGAGGGCCCGATGAGCAGTTCTTC	CAISGLAGGPDEQFF
TRBV6-2/TRBV6-3	TRBD2	few	TRBJ2-1	TGTGCCAGCAGTTACTCGAGGGGGGTTGGACTAGCATACAATGAGCAGTTCTTC	CASSYSRGVGLAYNEQFF
TRBV7-6	.	.	TRBJ2-5	TGTGCCAGCAGCGCGGGGGACAGCCAAGAGACCCAGTACTTC	CASSAGDSQETQYF
TRBV7-2	.	many	TRBJ2-3	TGTGCCAGCAGCTTAGCCTACGGCACAGATAGGCAGTATTTT	CASSLAYGTDRQYF
TRBV12-3/TRBV12-4	TRBD1	once	TRBJ2-1	TGTGCCAGCAGTCCAGAGGGGGCCGTGGGTGAGCAGTTCTTC	CASSPEGAVGEQFF
TRBV7-6	TRBD1	once	TRBJ2-1	TGTGCCAGCAGCGGGGACAGGTACAATGAGCAGTTCTTC	CASSGDRYNEQFF
TRBV12-3/TRBV12-4	.	few	TRBJ1-1	TGTGCCAGCAGTTGGGTGTGGGGCCTGTGGACTGAAGCTTTCTTT	CASSWVWGLWTEAFF
TRBV11-2	.	.	TRBJ2-1	TGTGCCAGCAGCTTCCTCGCGGGATTGTCCAATGAGCAGTTCTTC	CASSFLAGLSNEQFF
TRBV12-3/TRBV12-4	.	.	TRBJ1-2	TGTGCCAGCAGACTCGGAGGCTACACCTTC	CASRLGGYTF
TRBV7-8	.	.	TRBJ2-1	TGTGCCAGCAGCTGGGACAACTCCTACAATGAGCAGTTCTTC	CASSWDNSYNEQFF
TRBV5-6	TRBD1	.	TRBJ2-2	TGTGCCAGCAGCTCAATTGGACAGGGTACGACCGGGGAGCTGTTTTTT	CASSSIGQGTTGELFF
TRBV7-2	.	.	TRBJ2-5	TGTGCCAGCAGCTTCCCCGTTTACAGGGTTCCGCTGAGGGAGACCCAGTACTTC	CASSFPVYRVPLRETQYF
TRBV7-2	.	.	TRBJ1-2	TGTGCCAGCAGCTTAAGCTCCCCCTATGGCTACACCTTC	CASSLSSPYGYTF
TRBV5-1	.	.	TRBJ2-3	TGCGCCAGCAGCTTAGGAGGAGTTACGCAGTATTTT	CASSLGGVTQYF
TRBV12-3/TRBV12-4	TRBD1	.	TRBJ1-6	TGTGCCAGCAGTTTTGTCGTGGGGACAGAGTATTCACCCCTCCACTTT	CASSFVVGTEYSPLHF
TRBV12-3/TRBV12-4	TRBD2	few	TRBJ2-1	TGTGCCAGCAGTCTAAGCGGGAGACCCTACAATGAGCAGTTCTTC	CASSLSGRPYNEQFF
TRBV7-8	.	.	TRBJ1-4	TGTGCCAGCAGCTACGCGGGATCCCGAAGAGAAAAACTGTTTTTT	CASSYAGSRREKLFF
TRBV12-3/TRBV12-4	TRBD1	.	TRBJ1-6	TGTGCCAGCAGCCTCGGGGGCGGGACAGGGGATTCACCCCTCCACTTT	CASSLGGGTGDSPLHF
TRBV11-2	.	.	TRBJ1-1	TGTGCCAGCAGCTTTTTTACCTACACTGAAGCTTTCTTT	CASSFFTYTEAFF
TRBV7-6	.	few	TRBJ2-7	TGTGCCAGCAGCGTCGACAGACTCTACGAGCAGTACTTC	CASSVDRLYEQYF
TRBV4-2	.	few	TRBJ2-3	TGTGCCAGCAGCCAAAGGGACCAGCGCACAGATACGCAGTATTTT	CASSQRDQRTDTQYF
TRBV6-2/TRBV6-3	.	once	TRBJ2-1	TGTGCCAGCAGTTTTGCAGCTACGGGGAGGAAGTTCTTC	CASSFAATGRKFF
TRBV7-8	TRBD2	.	TRBJ2-1	TGTGCCAGCAGCTTTCACGTGACTAGCGGGGTGGGCGATGAGCAGTTCTTC	CASSFHVTSGVGDEQFF